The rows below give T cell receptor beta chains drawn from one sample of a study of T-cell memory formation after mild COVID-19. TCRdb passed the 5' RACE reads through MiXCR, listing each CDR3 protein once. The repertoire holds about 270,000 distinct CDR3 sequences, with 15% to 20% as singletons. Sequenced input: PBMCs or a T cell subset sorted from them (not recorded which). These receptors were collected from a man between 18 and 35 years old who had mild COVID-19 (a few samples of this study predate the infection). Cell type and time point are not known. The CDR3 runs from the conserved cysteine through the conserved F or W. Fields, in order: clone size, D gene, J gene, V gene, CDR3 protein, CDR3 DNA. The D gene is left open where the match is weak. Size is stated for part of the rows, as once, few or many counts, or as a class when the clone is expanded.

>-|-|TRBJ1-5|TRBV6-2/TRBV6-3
CASSPLGANQPQHF
TGTGCCAGCAGTCCCCTGGGGGCTAATCAGCCCCAGCATTTT
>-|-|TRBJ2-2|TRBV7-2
CASSSQVANTGELFF
TGTGCCAGCAGCTCGCAAGTCGCGAACACCGGGGAGCTGTTTTTT
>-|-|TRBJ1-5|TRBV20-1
CSATTGSNQPQHF
TGCAGTGCCACGACAGGAAGCAATCAGCCCCAGCATTTT
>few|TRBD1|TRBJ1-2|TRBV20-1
CSAIGQGASYGYTF
TGCAGTGCAATCGGACAGGGGGCTTCCTATGGCTACACCTTC
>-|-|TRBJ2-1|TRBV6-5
CASSYVGTQTQFF
TGTGCCAGCAGTTACGTGGGGACTCAGACTCAGTTCTTC
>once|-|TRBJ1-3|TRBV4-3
CASSQERRISGNTIYF
TGCGCCAGCAGCCAAGAAAGGCGGATATCTGGAAACACCATATATTTT
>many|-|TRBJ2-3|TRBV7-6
CASSLVKTTDTQYF
TGTGCCAGCAGCTTAGTGAAGACCACAGATACGCAGTATTTT
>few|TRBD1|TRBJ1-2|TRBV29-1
CSVDPGGENYGYTF
TGCAGCGTCGACCCAGGGGGAGAGAACTATGGCTACACCTTC
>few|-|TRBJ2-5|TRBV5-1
CASSLGEPYQETQYF
TGCGCCAGCAGCCTGGGGGAGCCGTACCAAGAGACCCAGTACTTC
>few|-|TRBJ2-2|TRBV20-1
CSARTGRLSGELFF
TGCAGTGCTAGAACAGGGAGGTTGTCCGGGGAGCTGTTTTTT
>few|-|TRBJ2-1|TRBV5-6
CASSLNRAPYNEQFF
TGTGCCAGCAGCTTAAACAGGGCCCCCTACAATGAGCAGTTCTTC
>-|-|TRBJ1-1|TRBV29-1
CSTRQAMNTEAFF
TGCAGCACCAGACAGGCGATGAACACTGAAGCTTTCTTT
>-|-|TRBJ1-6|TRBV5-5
CASSTLPLQSDSPLHF
TGTGCCAGCAGCACCTTACCACTCCAGTCCGACTCACCCCTCCACTTT
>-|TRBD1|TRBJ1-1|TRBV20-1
CSATPWDRAGSEAFF
TGCAGTGCTACCCCCTGGGACAGGGCTGGGTCTGAAGCTTTCTTT
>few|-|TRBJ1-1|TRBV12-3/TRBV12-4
CASSGQGTNTEAFF
TGTGCCAGCAGTGGCCAGGGAACCAACACTGAAGCTTTCTTT
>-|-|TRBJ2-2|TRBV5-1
CASSSPTGQTGELFF
TGCGCCAGCAGCTCGCCTACTGGACAGACCGGGGAGCTGTTTTTT
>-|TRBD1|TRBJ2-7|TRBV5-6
CASSRGQVMQYEQYF
TGTGCCAGCAGCCGAGGACAGGTGATGCAATACGAGCAGTACTTC
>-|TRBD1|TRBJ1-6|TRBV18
CASSPPWGEGQDNSPLHF
TGTGCCAGCTCACCACCGTGGGGGGAGGGACAGGACAATTCACCCCTCCACTTT
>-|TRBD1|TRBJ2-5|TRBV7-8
CASSSQPGQGTGTQYF
TGTGCCAGCAGTTCTCAACCGGGACAGGGGACTGGGACCCAGTACTTC
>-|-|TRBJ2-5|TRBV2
CASSLRGTLQETQYF
TGTGCCAGCTCGCTCAGGGGAACCTTGCAAGAGACCCAGTACTTC
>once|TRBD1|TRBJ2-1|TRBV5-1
CASSLFQGDYNEQFF
TGCGCCAGCAGCTTGTTTCAGGGGGATTACAATGAGCAGTTCTTC
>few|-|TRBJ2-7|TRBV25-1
CASSGRKGYEQYF
TGTGCCAGCAGCGGCCGGAAGGGCTACGAGCAGTACTTC
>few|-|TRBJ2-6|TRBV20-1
CSARKGSGANVLTF
TGCAGTGCTAGAAAAGGGTCCGGGGCCAACGTCCTGACTTTC
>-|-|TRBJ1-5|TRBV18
CASSIGGMAQPQHF
TGTGCCAGCTCAATCGGCGGGATGGCTCAGCCCCAGCATTTT
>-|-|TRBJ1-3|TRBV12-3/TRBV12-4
CASSLWSSGNTIYF
TGTGCCAGCAGTTTATGGAGCTCTGGAAACACCATATATTTT
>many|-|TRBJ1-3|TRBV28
CASSLSGTGGNTIYF
TGTGCCAGCAGTTTATCAGGGACTGGTGGAAACACCATATATTTT
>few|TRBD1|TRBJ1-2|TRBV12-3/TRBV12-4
CASSPDRGYGYTF
TGTGCCAGCAGCCCGGACAGGGGCTATGGCTACACCTTC
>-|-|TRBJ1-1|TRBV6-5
CASRFPGTEAFF
TGTGCCAGCAGGTTCCCTGGCACTGAAGCTTTCTTT
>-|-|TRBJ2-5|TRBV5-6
CASSLAVGARAETQYF
TGTGCCAGCAGCTTGGCAGTTGGGGCCCGCGCGGAGACCCAGTACTTC
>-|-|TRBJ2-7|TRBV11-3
CASSLEASPPHEQYF
TGTGCCAGCAGCTTAGAGGCTAGCCCACCCCACGAGCAGTACTTC
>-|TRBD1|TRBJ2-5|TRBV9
CASSVVGQGSWETQYF
TGTGCCAGCAGCGTAGTAGGACAGGGTTCGTGGGAGACCCAGTACTTC
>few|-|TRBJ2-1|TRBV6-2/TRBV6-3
CASSYSSARYNEQFF
TGTGCCAGCAGTTACTCATCCGCCCGATACAATGAGCAGTTCTTC
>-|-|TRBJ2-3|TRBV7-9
CASRTDQGTGPPPDTQYF
TGTGCCAGCAGGACGGACCAGGGGACGGGACCCCCCCCAGATACGCAGTATTTT
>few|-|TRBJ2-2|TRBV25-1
CASREGAGELFF
TGTGCCAGCAGGGAGGGGGCCGGGGAGCTGTTTTTT
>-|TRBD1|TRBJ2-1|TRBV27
CASSAFGQGWNEQFF
TGTGCCAGCAGTGCATTCGGACAGGGGTGGAATGAGCAGTTCTTC
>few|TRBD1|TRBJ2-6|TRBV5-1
CASSRRQGATGANVLTF
TGCGCCAGCAGCAGGAGACAGGGGGCTACTGGGGCCAACGTCCTGACTTTC
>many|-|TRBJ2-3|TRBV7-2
CASSRTDYTDTQYF
TGTGCCAGCAGCCGGACCGATTACACAGATACGCAGTATTTT
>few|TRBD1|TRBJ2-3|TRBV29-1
CSGKGTGRRDTQYF
TGCAGCGGGAAGGGGACAGGGAGACGAGATACGCAGTATTTT
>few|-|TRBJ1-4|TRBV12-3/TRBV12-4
CASGQTRTNEKLFF
TGTGCCAGTGGACAGACGAGGACTAATGAAAAACTGTTTTTT
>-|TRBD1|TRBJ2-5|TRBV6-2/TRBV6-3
CASSPSDRVETQYF
TGTGCCAGCAGTCCATCGGACAGGGTAGAGACCCAGTACTTC
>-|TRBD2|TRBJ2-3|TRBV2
CASSLSGITDTQYF
TGTGCCAGCAGTCTTAGCGGGATCACAGATACGCAGTATTTT